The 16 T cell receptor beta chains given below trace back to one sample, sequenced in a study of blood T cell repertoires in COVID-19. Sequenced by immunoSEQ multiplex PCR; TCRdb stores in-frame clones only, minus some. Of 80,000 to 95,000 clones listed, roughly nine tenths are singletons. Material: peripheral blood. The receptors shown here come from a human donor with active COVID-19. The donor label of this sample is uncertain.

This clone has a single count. The DNA for the CDR3 is TGCGCCAGCAGCCAAGATCCTCCAGGGTCAGGATCACCCCTCCACTTT. Protein sequence: CASSQDPPGSGSPLHF. The V and J genes are TRBV4-3 and TRBJ1-6, with a possible D match to TRBD1 (5 bases). The CDR3 consists of 16 residues. V lost 0 bases, J lost 10 bases, and 16 bases lay in between. Germline loops: CDR1 LGHNA, CDR2 YSLEER.

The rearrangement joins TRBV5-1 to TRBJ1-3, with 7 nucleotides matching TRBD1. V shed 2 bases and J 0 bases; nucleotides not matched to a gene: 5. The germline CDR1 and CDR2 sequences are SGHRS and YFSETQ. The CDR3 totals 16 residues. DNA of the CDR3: TGCGCCAGCAGCTTATCGAGACAGGGCTCTGGAAACACCATATATTTT. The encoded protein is CASSLSRQGSGNTIYF.

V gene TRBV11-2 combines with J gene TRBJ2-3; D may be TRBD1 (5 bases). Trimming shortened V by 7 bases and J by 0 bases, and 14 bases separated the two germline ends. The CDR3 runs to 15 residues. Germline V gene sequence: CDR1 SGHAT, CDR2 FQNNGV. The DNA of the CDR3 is TGTGCCAGCACCTCCCCTCGACAGAGCACAGATACGCAGTATTTT. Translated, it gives CASTSPRQSTDTQYF.

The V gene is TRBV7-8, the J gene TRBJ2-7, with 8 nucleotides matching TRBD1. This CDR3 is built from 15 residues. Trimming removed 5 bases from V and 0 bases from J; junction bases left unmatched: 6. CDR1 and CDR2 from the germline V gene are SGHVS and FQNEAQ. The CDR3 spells CASSQDRASSYEQYF. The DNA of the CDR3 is TGTGCCAGCAGCCAGGACAGGGCGAGCTCCTACGAGCAGTACTTC.

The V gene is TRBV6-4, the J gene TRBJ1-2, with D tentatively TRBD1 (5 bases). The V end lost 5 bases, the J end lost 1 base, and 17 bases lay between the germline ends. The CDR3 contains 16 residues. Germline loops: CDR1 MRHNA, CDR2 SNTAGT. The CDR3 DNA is TGTGCCAGCAGTAACGAATGGCGGGGGGATAACTATGGCTACACCTTC. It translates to CASSNEWRGDNYGYTF.

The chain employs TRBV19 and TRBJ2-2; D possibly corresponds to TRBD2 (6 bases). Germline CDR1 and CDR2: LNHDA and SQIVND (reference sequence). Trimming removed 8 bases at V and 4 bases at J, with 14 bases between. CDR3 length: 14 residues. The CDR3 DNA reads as TGTGCCAGTGCCGGGAGCACACGCACCGGGGAGCTGTTTTTT. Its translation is CASAGSTRTGELFF.

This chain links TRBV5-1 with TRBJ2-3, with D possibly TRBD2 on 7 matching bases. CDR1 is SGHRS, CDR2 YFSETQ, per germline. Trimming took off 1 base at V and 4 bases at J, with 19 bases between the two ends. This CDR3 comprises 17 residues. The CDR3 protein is CASSLIGGRISPDTQYF. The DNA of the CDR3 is TGCGCCAGCAGCTTGATCGGGGGGCGCATCTCCCCAGATACGCAGTATTTT. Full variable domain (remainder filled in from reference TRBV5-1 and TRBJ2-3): KAGVTQTPRYLIKTRGQQVTLSCSPISGHRSVSWYQQTPGQGLQFLFEYFSETQRNKGNFPGRFSGRQFSNSRSEMNVSTLELGDSALYLCASSLIGGRISPDTQYFGPGTRLTVL.

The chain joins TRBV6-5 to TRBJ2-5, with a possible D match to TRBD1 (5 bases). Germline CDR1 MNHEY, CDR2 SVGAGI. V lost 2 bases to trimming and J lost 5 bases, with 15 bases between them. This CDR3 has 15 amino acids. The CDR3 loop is CASSYGFKGHETQYF. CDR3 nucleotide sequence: TGTGCCAGCAGTTACGGGTTTAAGGGGCACGAGACCCAGTACTTC.

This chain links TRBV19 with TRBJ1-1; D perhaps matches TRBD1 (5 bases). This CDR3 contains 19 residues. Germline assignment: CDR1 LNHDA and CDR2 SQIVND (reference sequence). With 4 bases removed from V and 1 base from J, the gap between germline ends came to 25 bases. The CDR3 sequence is CASSTPNYRITTKNTEAFF. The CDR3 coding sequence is TGTGCCAGTAGTACCCCTAACTACAGGATAACAACTAAGAACACTGAAGCTTTCTTT.

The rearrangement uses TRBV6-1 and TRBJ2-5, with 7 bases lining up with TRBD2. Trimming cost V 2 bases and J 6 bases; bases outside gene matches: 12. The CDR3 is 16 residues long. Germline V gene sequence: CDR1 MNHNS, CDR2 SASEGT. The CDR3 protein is CASSETFPAGDKTQYF. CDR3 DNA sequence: TGTGCCAGCAGTGAAACCTTCCCGGCGGGGGATAAGACCCAGTACTTC.

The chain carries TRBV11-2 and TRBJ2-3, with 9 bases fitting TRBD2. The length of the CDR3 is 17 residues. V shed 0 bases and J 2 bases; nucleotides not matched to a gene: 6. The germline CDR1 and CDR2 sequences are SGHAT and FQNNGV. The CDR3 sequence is CASSLELGLANTDTQYF. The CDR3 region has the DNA TGTGCCAGCAGCTTAGAGCTCGGACTAGCGAACACAGATACGCAGTATTTT.

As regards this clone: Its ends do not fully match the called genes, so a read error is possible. CDR3 residues: CASTRGSHQPQHF. Here the CDR3 DNA reads TGTGCCAGTACGCGCGGTAGCCATCAGCCCCAGCATTTT. This chain joins TRBV19 and TRBJ1-5; D unresolved. CDR3 size: 13 residues. Germline V lookup: CDR1 LNHDA, CDR2 SQIVND (reference sequence).

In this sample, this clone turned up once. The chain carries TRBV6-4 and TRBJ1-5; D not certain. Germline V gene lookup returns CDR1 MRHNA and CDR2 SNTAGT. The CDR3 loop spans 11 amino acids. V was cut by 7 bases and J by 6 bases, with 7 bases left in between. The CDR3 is CASTRIQPQHF. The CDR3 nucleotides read TGTGCCAGCACCAGGATTCAGCCCCAGCATTTT.

The DNA of the CDR3 is TGCAGCGTCGACAGGGCTGGGAACACTGAAGCTTTCTTT. This encodes CSVDRAGNTEAFF. The chain links TRBV29-1 to TRBJ1-1; 7 nucleotides align to TRBD1. J gave up 1 base and V 6 bases, and 5 bases lay outside the gene matches. Germline-derived CDR1 and CDR2 are SQVTM and ANQGSEA. The CDR3 loop spans 13 amino acids.

The CDR3 here is CSVSSGPGGSDTEAFF. As DNA, the CDR3 is TGCAGCGTCTCCTCTGGGCCGGGGGGTTCGGACACTGAAGCTTTCTTT. The J gene is TRBJ1-1, the V gene TRBV29-1; D is possibly TRBD1 (5 bases). CDR3 length: 16 amino acids. Trimming removed 6 bases from V and 3 bases from J, with 23 bases in between. Germline lookup yields CDR1 SQVTM and CDR2 ANQGSEA.

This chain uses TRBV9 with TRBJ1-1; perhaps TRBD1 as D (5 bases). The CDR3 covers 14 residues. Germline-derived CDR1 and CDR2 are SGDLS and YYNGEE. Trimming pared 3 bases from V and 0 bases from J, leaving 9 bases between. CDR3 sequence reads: CASSATAMNTEAFF. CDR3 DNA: TGTGCCAGCAGCGCGACAGCCATGAACACTGAAGCTTTCTTT.